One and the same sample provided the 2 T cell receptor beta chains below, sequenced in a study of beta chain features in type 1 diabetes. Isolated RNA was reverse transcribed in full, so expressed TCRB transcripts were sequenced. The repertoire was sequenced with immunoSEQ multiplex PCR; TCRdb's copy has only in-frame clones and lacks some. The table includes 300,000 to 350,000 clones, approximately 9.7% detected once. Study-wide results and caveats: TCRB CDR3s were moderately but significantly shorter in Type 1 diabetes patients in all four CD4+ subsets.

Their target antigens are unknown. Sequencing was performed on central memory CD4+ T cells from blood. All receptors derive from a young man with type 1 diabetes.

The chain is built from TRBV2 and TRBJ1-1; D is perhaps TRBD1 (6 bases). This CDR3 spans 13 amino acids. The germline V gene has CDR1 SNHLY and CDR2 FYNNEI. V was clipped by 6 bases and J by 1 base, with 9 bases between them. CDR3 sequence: CASSKQGNTEAFF. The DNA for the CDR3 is TGTGCCAGCAGCAAACAGGGGAACACTGAAGCTTTCTTT.

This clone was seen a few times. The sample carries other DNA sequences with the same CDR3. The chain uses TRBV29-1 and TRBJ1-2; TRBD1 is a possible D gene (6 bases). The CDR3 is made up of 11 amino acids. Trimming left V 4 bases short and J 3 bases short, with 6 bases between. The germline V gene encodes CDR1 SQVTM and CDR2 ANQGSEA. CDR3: CSVGTDYGYTF. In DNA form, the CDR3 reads TGCAGCGTTGGGACAGACTATGGCTACACCTTC.